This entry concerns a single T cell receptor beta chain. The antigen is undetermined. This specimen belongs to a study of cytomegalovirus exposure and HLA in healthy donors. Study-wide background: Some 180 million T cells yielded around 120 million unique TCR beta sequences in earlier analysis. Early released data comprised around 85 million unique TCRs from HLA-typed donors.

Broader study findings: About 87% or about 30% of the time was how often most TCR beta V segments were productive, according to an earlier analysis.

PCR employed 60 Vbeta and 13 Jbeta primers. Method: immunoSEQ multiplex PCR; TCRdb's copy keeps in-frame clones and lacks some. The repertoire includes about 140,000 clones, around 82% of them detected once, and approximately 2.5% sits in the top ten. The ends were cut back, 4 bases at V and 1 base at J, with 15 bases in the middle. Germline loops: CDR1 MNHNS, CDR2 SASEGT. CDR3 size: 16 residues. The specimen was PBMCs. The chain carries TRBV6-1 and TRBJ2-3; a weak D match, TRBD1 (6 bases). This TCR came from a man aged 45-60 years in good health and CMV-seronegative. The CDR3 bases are TGTGCCAGCAGTGTCAGACAGGCAGCGGGCACAGATACGCAGTATTTT. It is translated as CASSVRQAAGTDTQYF.